This T cell receptor beta chain was recorded in a study of tumour-infiltrating T cells in Burkitt lymphoma. On the study more broadly: Overall and progression-free survival were predicted by productive clonality. General observations from the study: Public clonotypes, several, appeared across numerous Burkitt lymphoma patients.

Germline CDR1 SGHDT, CDR2 YYEEEE. The CDR3 extends over 16 amino acids. With 3 bases clipped from V and 1 base from J, the junction kept 6 bases outside the gene matches. A remark on this clone: Its target is unknown.

Profiling relied on immunoSEQ multiplex PCR, and the TCRdb table lists in-frame clones only, not all of them. Of 300 to 400 clones listed, 65% to 90% are singletons. The sample comprised tumor tissue. The receptor was derived from a human donor with Burkitt lymphoma. V gene TRBV5-6 combines with J gene TRBJ2-7, with 11 positions matching TRBD2. Written as DNA, the CDR3 is TGTGCCAGCAGCTCACTAGCGGGAGAGGGATCCTACGAGCAGTACTTC. Its translation: CASSSLAGEGSYEQYF. Combining the CDR3 with reference TRBV5-6 and TRBJ2-7 gives the whole variable domain DAGVTQSPTHLIKTRGQQVTLRCSPKSGHDTVSWYQQALGQGPQFIFQYYEEEERQRGNFPDRFSGHQFPNYSSELNVNALLLGDSALYLCASSSLAGEGSYEQYFGPGTRLTVT.